A selection of T cell receptor beta chains follows, all from one sample in a study of T cell responses to AZD1222 COVID-19 vaccine. Clones were read by immunoSEQ multiplex PCR, and TCRdb kept only the in-frame ones, dropping some. The sample holds about 80,000 clones, 70% to 90% seen once. The sequences come from peripheral blood, collected 28 days after the second AZD1222 dose. All receptors come from an adult who received the AZD1222 COVID-19 vaccine. Each CDR3 is given without its conserved first and last residue.

v_gene	j_gene	CDR3aa
TRBV1	TRBJ2-3	TSSQENHSGGRGTQY
TRBV6-5	TRBJ1-2	ASSYSGRGGYGYT
TRBV11-2	TRBJ1-1	ASSLMGSVGTEAF
TRBV10-3	TRBJ2-3	AISESALNTQY
TRBV12-1	TRBJ1-4	APQGGGGTVSTNEKLF
TRBV3-1/TRBV3-2	TRBJ2-1	ASSQGNYNEQF
TRBV6-5	TRBJ2-3	ASSYSMAGDTQY
TRBV6-5	TRBJ1-4	ASSSTVAEKLF
TRBV30	TRBJ1-6	AWKPQGRNSPLH
TRBV2	TRBJ1-3	ASSETGNTIY
TRBV5-4	TRBJ2-7	ASSLDPLPGGSREQY
TRBV11-2	TRBJ2-7	ASSPAAGGRYEQY
TRBV3-1/TRBV3-2	TRBJ1-3	ASSQGFSSGNTIY
TRBV6-5	TRBJ2-1	ATRRGGSVNEQF
TRBV20-1	TRBJ1-6	SASRRTVYNSPLH
TRBV4-1	TRBJ1-1	ASSLYGTLDTEAF
TRBV19	TRBJ2-1	ASTPKQAGEQF
TRBV5-1	TRBJ1-1	ASSLVGGATEAF
TRBV28	TRBJ1-5	ASTRGFQPQH
TRBV18	TRBJ2-3	ASSRSTGGTDTQY
TRBV6-6	TRBJ2-2	ASTGTGGSTGELF
TRBV6-5	TRBJ1-2	ASSYHRGMTNYGYT
TRBV27	TRBJ1-6	ASSPFGGSYNSPLH
TRBV4-1	TRBJ1-4	ASTAPGQGLRKLF
TRBV5-6	TRBJ1-1	ASSFYMNTEAF
TRBV2	TRBJ2-3	ASSLGLATQY
TRBV6-1	TRBJ1-5	ASSEIGGNQPQH
TRBV2	TRBJ2-7	ASSFYLGAYEQY
TRBV25-1	TRBJ1-6	ASSEWGGRDSSFSPLH
TRBV18	TRBJ1-1	ASSPRSQGAATMSTEAF
TRBV7-2	TRBJ2-2	ASSLRKSGDTGELF
TRBV19	TRBJ2-7	ASSIEASYEQY
TRBV6-6	TRBJ2-1	ASSVYTTPLGGQF
TRBV19	TRBJ1-5	ASSPRTGFSNQPQH
TRBV28	TRBJ1-4	ASKLHGVANEKLF
TRBV12-3/TRBV12-4	TRBJ2-3	ASSLGRDTQY
TRBV7-8	TRBJ1-1	ASSLRMKQRDRDTEAF
TRBV5-5	TRBJ2-2	ASSWTANTGELF
TRBV5-6	TRBJ1-1	ASSPPGQMNTEAF
TRBV27	TRBJ2-7	ASSLGDRGYEQY
TRBV4-1	TRBJ1-1	ASSRTTGNTEAF
TRBV29-1	TRBJ2-7	SVTTGGSYEQY
TRBV6-1	TRBJ2-7	ASSRDATYEQY
TRBV7-8	TRBJ1-5	ASSPRQGYGQPQH
TRBV3-1/TRBV3-2	TRBJ1-2	ASSRGDAYGYT
TRBV4-2	TRBJ1-6	ASSQAGSFNSPLH
TRBV6-1	TRBJ1-2	ASSSQGIDYGYT
TRBV5-1	TRBJ2-1	ASSSSPGDEQF
TRBV6-6	TRBJ2-2	ASSMDRNTGELF
TRBV5-6	TRBJ2-1	ASSLVLRGGWYNEQF
TRBV19	TRBJ1-2	ASSIKSCGVQGNGYT
TRBV5-4	TRBJ2-3	ASSLDSWGGTDTQY
TRBV6-2/TRBV6-3	TRBJ1-1	ASSYRDNTEAF
TRBV28	TRBJ2-7	ASRLAGGSLSYEQY
TRBV23-1	TRBJ2-2	ASSQSRLAGGGRELF
TRBV9	TRBJ2-1	ASSPRLASHEQF
TRBV30	TRBJ2-1	AWSLGVDLF
TRBV28	TRBJ1-2	ASRGLGTGVYGYT
TRBV6-6	TRBJ1-4	ASSYSSLSGEKLF
TRBV9	TRBJ2-3	ASSADRGQGDTQY